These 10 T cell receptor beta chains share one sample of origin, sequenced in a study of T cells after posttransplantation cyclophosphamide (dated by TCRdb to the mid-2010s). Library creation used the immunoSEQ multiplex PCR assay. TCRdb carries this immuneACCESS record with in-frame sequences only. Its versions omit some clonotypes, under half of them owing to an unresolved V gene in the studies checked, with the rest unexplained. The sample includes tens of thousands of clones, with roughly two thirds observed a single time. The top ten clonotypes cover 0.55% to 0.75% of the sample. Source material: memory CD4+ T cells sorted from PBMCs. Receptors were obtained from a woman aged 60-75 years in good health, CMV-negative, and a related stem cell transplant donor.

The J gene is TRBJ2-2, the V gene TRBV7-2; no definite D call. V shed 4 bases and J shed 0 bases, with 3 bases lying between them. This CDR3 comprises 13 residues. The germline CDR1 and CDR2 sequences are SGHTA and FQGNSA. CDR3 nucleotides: TGTGCCAGCAGCTCCACGAACACCGGGGAGCTGTTTTTT. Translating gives CASSSTNTGELFF.

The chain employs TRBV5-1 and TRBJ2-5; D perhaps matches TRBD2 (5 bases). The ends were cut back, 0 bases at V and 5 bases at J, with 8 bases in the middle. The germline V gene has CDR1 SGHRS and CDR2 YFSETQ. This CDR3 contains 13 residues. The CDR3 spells CASSLVSDETQYF. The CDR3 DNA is TGCGCCAGCAGCTTGGTTAGCGACGAGACCCAGTACTTC. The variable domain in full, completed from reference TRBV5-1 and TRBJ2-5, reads KAGVTQTPRYLIKTRGQQVTLSCSPISGHRSVSWYQQTPGQGLQFLFEYFSETQRNKGNFPGRFSGRQFSNSRSEMNVSTLELGDSALYLCASSLVSDETQYFGPGTRLLVL.

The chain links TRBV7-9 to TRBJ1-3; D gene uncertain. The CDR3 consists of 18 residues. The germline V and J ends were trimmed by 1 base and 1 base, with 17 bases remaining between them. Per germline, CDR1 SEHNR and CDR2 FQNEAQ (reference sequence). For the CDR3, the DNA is TGTGCCAGCAGCTTAGGTGGAAACCCCTGGCGGTCTGGAAACACCATATATTTT. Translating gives CASSLGGNPWRSGNTIYF.

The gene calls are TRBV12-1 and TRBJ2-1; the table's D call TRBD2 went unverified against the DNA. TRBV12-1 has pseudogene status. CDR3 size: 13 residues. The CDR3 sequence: CASSFIRESEQFF. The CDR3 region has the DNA TGTGCCAGCAGCTTTATCCGGGAGTCGGAGCAGTTCTTC.

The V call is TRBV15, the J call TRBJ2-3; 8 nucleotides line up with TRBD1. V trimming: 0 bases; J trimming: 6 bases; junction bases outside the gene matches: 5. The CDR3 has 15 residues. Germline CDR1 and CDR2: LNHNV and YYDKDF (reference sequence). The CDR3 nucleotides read TGTGCCACCAGCAGAGAGGGCAGGGGGCCCGATACGCAGTATTTT. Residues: CATSREGRGPDTQYF.

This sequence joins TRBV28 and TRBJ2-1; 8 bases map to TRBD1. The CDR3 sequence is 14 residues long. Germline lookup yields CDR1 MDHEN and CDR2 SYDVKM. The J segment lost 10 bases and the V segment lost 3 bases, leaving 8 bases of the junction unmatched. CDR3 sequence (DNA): TGTGCCAGCAGTTTCTACTTCCAGGGGGCCGAGCAGTTCTTC. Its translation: CASSFYFQGAEQFF.

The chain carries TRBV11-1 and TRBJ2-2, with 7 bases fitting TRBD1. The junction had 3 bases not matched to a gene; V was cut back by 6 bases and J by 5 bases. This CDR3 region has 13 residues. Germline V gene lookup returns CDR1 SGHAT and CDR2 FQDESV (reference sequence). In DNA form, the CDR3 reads TGTGCCAGCAGATACAGGGGAACCGGGGAGCTGTTTTTT. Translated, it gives CASRYRGTGELFF.

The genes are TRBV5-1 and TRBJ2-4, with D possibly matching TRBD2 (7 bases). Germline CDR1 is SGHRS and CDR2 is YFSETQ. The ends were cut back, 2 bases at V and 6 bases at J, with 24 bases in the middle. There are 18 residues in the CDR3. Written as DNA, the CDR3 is TGCGCCAGCAGCTTACGGGGGCTAGCGGACCCCGTGGCAAACATTCAGTACTTC. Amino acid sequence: CASSLRGLADPVANIQYF. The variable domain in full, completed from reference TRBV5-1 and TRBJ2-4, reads KAGVTQTPRYLIKTRGQQVTLSCSPISGHRSVSWYQQTPGQGLQFLFEYFSETQRNKGNFPGRFSGRQFSNSRSEMNVSTLELGDSALYLCASSLRGLADPVANIQYFGAGTRLSVL.

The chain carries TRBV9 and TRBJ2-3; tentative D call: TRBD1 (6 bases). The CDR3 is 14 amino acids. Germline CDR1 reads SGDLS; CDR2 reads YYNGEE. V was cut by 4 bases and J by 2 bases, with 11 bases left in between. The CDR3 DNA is TGTGCCAGCAGCCCCAGGGGAACCACAGATACGCAGTATTTT. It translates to CASSPRGTTDTQYF.

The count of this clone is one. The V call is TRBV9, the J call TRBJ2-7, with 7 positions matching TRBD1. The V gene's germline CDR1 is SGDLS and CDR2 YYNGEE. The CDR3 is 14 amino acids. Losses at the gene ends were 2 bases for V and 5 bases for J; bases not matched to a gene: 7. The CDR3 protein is CASSVKGQFNEQYF. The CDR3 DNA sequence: TGTGCCAGCAGCGTCAAGGGACAGTTTAACGAGCAGTACTTC.